This paragraph covers one T cell receptor (beta chain) sequence. The antigen is undetermined. This record belongs to a study of CD8 T cells in Susac syndrome. General observations from the study: CD8+ clonal expansion in Susac was maximal in TEMRA cells and in active patients.

The RNA, roughly 0.45 to 1 ug, was put through reverse transcription using random hexamers. TCRdb redid the calling of the immunoSEQ multiplex PCR reads with MiXCR, one entry per CDR3 protein. The sample has around 150,000 distinct CDR3 sequences, roughly 94% seen once. CD8+ and CD4+ T cells circulating in blood were sequenced for TCR beta. TEMRA cells were FACS-enriched, with CD8+ and CD4+ T cells isolated negatively. This CDR3 region has 15 residues. CDR1 and CDR2 from the germline V gene are MGHRA and YSYEKL. V was cut by 0 bases and J by 2 bases, with 11 bases left in between. The chain carries TRBV4-1 and TRBJ2-7; maybe TRBD1 (6 bases). The material sequenced was CD8+ T cells from PBMCs. This receptor was taken from a human donor with Susac syndrome. The CDR3 DNA is TGCGCCAGCAGCCAAGAAGGCAGGGGAACCTACGAGCAGTACTTC. Its protein product is CASSQEGRGTYEQYF.